Listed here are 6 T cell receptor beta chains from one sample, sequenced in a study of cytomegalovirus exposure and HLA in healthy donors. Use of 60 Vbeta and 13 Jbeta primers characterized the PCR. TCRdb keeps only in-frame clones here, not all; method: immunoSEQ multiplex PCR. The repertoire includes about 120,000 clones, about 81% of them detected once, and under 3% sits in the top ten. Sequenced input: PBMCs. The receptors come from a woman in her thirties or forties in good health and CMV-seropositive.

This clone occurred a few times. The chain has TRBV2 and TRBJ1-2; 7 bases align to TRBD1. V dropped 6 bases and J dropped 3; count of bases not matched to a gene: 4. Germline CDR1 and CDR2: SNHLY and FYNNEI. There are 13 residues in the CDR3. CDR3 sequence (DNA): TGTGCCAGCAGCGAGGGGGCTCACTATGGCTACACCTTC. Encoded protein: CASSEGAHYGYTF.

The J gene is TRBJ2-1, the V gene TRBV7-8; D is unclear. Looked up from germline, CDR1 is SGHVS and CDR2 is FQNEAQ. V lost 3 bases to trimming and J lost 0 bases, with 9 bases between them. The CDR3 runs 15 residues. CDR3 residues: CASSLPLSSYNEQFF. The DNA for the CDR3 is TGTGCCAGCAGCTTGCCCCTGAGCTCCTACAATGAGCAGTTCTTC.

The J gene is TRBJ2-3, the V gene TRBV4-2, with 12 bases matching TRBD2. V was clipped by 0 bases and J by 4 bases; unmatched bases: 8. The CDR3 covers 18 residues. The germline V gene encodes CDR1 LGHNA and CDR2 YNFKEQ. The chain's CDR3 is CASSQESRLAGGPDTQYF. CDR3 sequence (DNA): TGTGCCAGCAGCCAAGAGAGTCGGCTAGCGGGGGGGCCAGATACGCAGTATTTT.

J is TRBJ2-3 and V is TRBV6-4; the match to TRBD2 covers 7 bases. Germline V gene sequence: CDR1 MRHNA, CDR2 SNTAGT. The CDR3 has 14 residues. Trimming removed 5 bases from V and 0 bases from J; junction bases left unmatched: 2. The CDR3 is CASSPGGSTDTQYF. Here the CDR3 DNA reads TGTGCCAGCAGTCCGGGAGGTAGCACAGATACGCAGTATTTT.

In its sample, this clone was seen a few times. The chain employs TRBV5-1 and TRBJ2-5; 14 bases agree with TRBD2. The V gene end was trimmed by 3 bases and the J gene end by 9 bases; junction bases not matched to a gene: 7. The V gene's germline CDR1 is SGHRS and CDR2 YFSETQ. The CDR3 consists of 15 residues. CDR3 nucleotides: TGCGCCAGCAGCTCGGGACTAGCGGGGGTGTGGCCCCAGTACTTC. Translation gives CASSSGLAGVWPQYF.

Only one count was recorded for this clone. At one end the junction does not follow the germline gene, possibly because of a read error. V and J are TRBV14 and TRBJ2-2; possible D gene TRBD2, 5 bases. The V gene's germline CDR1 is SGHDN and CDR2 FVKESK. This CDR3 comprises 15 residues. The CDR3 sequence: CAGSHRGSGTGELFF. The CDR3 DNA follows: TGTGCCGGCAGCCATCGTGGGAGCGGTACCGGGGAGCTGTTTTTT.